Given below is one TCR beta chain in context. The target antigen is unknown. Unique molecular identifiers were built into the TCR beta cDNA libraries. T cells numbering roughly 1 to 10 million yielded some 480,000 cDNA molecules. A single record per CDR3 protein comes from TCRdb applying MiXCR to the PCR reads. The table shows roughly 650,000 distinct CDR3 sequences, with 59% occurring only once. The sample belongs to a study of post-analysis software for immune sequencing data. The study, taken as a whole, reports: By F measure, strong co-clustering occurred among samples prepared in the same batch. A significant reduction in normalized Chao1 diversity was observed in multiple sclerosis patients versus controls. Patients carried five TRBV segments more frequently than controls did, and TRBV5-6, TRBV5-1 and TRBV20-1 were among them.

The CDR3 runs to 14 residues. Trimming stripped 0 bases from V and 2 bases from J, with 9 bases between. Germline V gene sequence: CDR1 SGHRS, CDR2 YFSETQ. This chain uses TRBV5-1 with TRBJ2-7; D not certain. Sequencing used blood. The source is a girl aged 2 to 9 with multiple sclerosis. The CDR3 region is CASSLGPDPYEQYF. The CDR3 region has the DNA TGCGCCAGCAGCTTGGGCCCAGACCCCTACGAGCAGTACTTC.